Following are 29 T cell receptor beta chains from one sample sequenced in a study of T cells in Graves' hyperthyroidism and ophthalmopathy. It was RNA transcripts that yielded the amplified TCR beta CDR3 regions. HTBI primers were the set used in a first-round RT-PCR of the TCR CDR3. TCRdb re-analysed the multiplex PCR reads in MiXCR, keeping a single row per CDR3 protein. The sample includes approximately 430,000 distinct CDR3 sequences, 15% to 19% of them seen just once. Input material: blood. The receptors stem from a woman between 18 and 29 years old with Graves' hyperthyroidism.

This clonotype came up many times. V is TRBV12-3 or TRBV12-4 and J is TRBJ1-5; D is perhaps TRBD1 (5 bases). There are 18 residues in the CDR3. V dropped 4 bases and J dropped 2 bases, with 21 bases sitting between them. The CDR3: CASSWARDPALGNQPQHF. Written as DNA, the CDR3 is TGTGCCAGCAGTTGGGCAAGGGACCCCGCCCTGGGCAATCAGCCCCAGCATTTT.

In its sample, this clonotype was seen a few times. The CDR3 DNA follows: TGTGCCAGCTCACCCCAACTAGCGGGGGTCTCCTACGAGCAGTACTTC. It translates to CASSPQLAGVSYEQYF. The chain recombines TRBV18 with TRBJ2-7, with 11 bases identical to TRBD2. The length of the CDR3 is 16 residues. The germline V gene encodes CDR1 KGHSH and CDR2 LQKENI. V lost 3 bases, J lost 0 bases, and 4 bases stayed unmatched.

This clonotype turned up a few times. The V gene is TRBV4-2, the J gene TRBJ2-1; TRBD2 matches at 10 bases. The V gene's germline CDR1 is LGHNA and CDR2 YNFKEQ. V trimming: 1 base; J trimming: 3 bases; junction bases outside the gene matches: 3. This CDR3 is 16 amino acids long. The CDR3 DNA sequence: TGTGCCAGCAGCCAAGTGGGGACTAGCGTCTACAATGAGCAGTTCTTC. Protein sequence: CASSQVGTSVYNEQFF.

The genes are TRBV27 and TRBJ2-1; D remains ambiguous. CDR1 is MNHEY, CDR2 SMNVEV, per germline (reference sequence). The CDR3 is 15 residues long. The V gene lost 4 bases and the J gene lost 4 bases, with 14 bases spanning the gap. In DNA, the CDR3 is TGTGCCAGCAGTTCGCCAGGAAATCTATACAATGAGCAGTTCTTC. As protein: CASSSPGNLYNEQFF.

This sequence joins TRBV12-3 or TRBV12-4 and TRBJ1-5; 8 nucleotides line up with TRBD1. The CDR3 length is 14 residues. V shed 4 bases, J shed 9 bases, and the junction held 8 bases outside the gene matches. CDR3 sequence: CASSSDRVTMPQHF. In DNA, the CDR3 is TGTGCCAGCAGTTCGGACAGGGTAACAATGCCCCAGCATTTT.

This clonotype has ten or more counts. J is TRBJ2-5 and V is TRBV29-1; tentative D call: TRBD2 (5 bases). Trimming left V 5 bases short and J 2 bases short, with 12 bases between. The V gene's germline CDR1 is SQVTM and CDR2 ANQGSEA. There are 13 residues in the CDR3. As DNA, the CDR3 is TGCAGCGTTAGCAGCGGAGGTCAAGAGACCCAGTACTTC. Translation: CSVSSGGQETQYF.

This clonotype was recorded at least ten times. CDR3 DNA: TGTGCCAGCAGTTACTCGGTGAGGCGGGAGCTGTTTTTT. This codes for CASSYSVRRELFF. J is TRBJ2-2 and V is TRBV6-2 or TRBV6-3; unclear D gene. The germline V gene encodes CDR1 MNHEY and CDR2 SVGEGT. Trimming took off 0 bases at V and 9 bases at J, with 8 bases between the two ends. CDR3 length: 13 amino acids.

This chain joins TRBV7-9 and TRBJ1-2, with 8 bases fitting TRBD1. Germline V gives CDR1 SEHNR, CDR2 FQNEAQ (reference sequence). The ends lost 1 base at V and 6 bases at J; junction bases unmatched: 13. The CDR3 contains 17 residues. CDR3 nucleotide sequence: TGTGCCAGCAGCTTAGGCCAGGGGGCGCAGAGGCACCATGGCTACACCTTC. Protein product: CASSLGQGAQRHHGYTF.

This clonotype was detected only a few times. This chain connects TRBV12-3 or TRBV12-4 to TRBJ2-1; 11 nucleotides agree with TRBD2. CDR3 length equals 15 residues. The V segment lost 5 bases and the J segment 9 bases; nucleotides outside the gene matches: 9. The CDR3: CASSPLAGAHLEQFF. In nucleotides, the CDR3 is TGTGCCAGCAGTCCACTAGCGGGAGCCCATCTTGAGCAGTTCTTC.

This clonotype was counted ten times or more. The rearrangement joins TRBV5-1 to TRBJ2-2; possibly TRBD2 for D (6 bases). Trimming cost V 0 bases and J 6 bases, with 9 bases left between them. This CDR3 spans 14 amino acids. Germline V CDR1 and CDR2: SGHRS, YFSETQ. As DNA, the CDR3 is TGCGCCAGCAGCTTGGCACCGGGGGCCGGGGAGCTGTTTTTT. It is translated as CASSLAPGAGELFF. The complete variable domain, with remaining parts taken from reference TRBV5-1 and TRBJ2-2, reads KAGVTQTPRYLIKTRGQQVTLSCSPISGHRSVSWYQQTPGQGLQFLFEYFSETQRNKGNFPGRFSGRQFSNSRSEMNVSTLELGDSALYLCASSLAPGAGELFFGEGSRLTVL.

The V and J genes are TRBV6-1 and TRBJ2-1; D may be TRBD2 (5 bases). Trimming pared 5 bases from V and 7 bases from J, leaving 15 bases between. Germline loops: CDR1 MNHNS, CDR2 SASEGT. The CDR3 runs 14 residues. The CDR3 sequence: CASSPLEGVNEQFF. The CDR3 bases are TGTGCCAGCAGTCCCCTTGAGGGTGTAAATGAGCAGTTCTTC.

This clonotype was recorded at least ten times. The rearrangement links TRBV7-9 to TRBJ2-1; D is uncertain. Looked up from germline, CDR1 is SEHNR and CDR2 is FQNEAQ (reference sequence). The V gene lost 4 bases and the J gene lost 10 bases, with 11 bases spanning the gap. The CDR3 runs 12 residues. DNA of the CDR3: TGTGCCAGCAGCTCCCCTTTGGGAGAGCAGTTCTTC. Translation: CASSSPLGEQFF.

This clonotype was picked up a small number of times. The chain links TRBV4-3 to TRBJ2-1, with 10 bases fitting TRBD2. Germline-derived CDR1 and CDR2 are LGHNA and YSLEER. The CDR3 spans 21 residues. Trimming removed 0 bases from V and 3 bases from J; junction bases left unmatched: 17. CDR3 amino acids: CASSQDNNRLAGVDFYNEQFF. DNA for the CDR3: TGCGCCAGCAGCCAAGATAATAACCGTCTAGCGGGGGTAGATTTCTACAATGAGCAGTTCTTC.

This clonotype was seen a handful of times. The CDR3 nucleotides read TGTGCCAGCAGCCCTGGACAGGGGCTTAGTGAAAAACTGTTTTTT. It encodes CASSPGQGLSEKLFF. V usage is TRBV28 and J usage is TRBJ1-4; 9 bases are shared with TRBD1. The CDR3 spans 15 residues. Germline V gene data show CDR1 as MDHEN and CDR2 as SYDVKM. The V segment lost 6 bases and the J segment 7 bases; nucleotides outside the gene matches: 9.

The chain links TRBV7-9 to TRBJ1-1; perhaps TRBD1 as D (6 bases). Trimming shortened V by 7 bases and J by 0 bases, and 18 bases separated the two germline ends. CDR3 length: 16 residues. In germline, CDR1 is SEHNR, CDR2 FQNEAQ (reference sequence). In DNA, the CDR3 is TGTGCCAGCACCCAGGGGACCAGCCCCTTGAACACTGAAGCTTTCTTT. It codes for CASTQGTSPLNTEAFF.

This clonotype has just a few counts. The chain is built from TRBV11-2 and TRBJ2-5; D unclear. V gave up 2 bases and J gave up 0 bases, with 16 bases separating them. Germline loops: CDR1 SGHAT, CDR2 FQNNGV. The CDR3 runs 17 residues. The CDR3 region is CASSLYGVGINQETQYF. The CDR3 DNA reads TGTGCCAGCAGCTTATATGGGGTTGGAATAAACCAAGAGACCCAGTACTTC.

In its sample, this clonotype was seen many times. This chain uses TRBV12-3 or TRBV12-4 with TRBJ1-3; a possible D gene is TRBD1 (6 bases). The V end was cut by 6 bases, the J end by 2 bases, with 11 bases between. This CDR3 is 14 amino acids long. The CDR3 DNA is TGTGCCAGCAGGCCCGCAGGGGCTGGAAACACCATATATTTT. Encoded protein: CASRPAGAGNTIYF.

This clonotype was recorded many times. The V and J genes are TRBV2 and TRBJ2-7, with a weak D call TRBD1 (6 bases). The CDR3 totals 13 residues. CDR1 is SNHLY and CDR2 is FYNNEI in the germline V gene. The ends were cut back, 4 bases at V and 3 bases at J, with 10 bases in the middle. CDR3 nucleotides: TGTGCCAGCAGTGTGACAGGACTCTACGAGCAGTACTTC. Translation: CASSVTGLYEQYF.

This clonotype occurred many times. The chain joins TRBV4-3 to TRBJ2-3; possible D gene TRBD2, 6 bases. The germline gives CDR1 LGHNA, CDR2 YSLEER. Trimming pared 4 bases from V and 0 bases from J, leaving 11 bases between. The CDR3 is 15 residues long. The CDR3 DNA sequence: TGCGCCAGCAGCCGGGACTTTACTAGCACAGATACGCAGTATTTT. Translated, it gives CASSRDFTSTDTQYF.

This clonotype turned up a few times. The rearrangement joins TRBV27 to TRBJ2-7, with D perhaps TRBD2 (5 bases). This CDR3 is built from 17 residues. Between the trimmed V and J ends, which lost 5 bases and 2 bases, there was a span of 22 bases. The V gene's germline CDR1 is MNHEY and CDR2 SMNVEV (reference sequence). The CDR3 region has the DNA TGTGCCAGCAGTCAAAAGGACTTTCCTCTTACCCCCTACGAGCAGTACTTC. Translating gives CASSQKDFPLTPYEQYF.

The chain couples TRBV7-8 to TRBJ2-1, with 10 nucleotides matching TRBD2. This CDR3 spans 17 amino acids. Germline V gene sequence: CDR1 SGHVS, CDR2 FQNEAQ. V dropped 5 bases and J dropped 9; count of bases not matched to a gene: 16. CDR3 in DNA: TGTGCCAGCAGCCTCGAGCTCGGGCTAGCGGGAGTGGGTGAGCAGTTCTTC. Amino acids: CASSLELGLAGVGEQFF.

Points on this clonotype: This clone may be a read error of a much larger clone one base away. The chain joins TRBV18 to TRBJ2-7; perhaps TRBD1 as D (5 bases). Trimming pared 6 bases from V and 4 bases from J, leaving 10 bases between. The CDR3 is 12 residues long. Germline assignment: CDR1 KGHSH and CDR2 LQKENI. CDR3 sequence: CASSQRQYEQYF. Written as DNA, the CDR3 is TGTGCCAGCTCCCAACGACAGTACGAGCAGTACTTC.

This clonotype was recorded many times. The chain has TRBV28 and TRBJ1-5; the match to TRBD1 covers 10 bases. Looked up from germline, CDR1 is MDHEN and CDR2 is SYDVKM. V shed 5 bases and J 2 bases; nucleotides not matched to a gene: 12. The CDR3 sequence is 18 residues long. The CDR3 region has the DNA TGTGCCAGCAGTCCCGGGACAGGGGTAATCTTCGGCAATCAGCCCCAGCATTTT. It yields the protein CASSPGTGVIFGNQPQHF.

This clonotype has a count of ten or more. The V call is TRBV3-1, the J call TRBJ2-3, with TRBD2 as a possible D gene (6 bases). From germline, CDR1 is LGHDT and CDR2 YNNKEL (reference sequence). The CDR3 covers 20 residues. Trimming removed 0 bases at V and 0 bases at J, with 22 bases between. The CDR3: CASSQDFGWDSSDSTDTQYF. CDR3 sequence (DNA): TGTGCCAGCAGCCAAGATTTCGGATGGGACTCCTCTGATAGCACAGATACGCAGTATTTT.

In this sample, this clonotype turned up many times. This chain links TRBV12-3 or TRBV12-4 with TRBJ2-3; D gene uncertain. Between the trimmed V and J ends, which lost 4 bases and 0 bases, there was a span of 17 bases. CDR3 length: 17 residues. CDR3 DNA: TGTGCCAGCAGTTGGGCCCGACGCTGGAAGAGCACAGATACGCAGTATTTT. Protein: CASSWARRWKSTDTQYF.

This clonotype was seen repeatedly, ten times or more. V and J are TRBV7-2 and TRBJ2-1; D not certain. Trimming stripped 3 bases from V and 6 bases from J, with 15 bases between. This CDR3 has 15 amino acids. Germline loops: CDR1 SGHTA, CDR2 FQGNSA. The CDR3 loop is CASSLWTSQLNEQFF. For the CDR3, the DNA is TGTGCCAGCAGCTTGTGGACCTCTCAACTCAATGAGCAGTTCTTC. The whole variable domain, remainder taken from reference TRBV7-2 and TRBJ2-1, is GAGVSQSPSNKVTEKGKDVELRCDPISGHTALYWYRQSLGQGLEFLIYFQGNSAPDKSGLPSDRFSAERTGGSVSTLTIQRTQQEDSAVYLCASSLWTSQLNEQFFGPGTRLTVL.

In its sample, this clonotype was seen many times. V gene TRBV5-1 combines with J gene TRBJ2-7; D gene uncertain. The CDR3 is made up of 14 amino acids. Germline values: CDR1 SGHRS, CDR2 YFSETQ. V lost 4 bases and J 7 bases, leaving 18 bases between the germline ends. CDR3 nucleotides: TGCGCCAGCAGCCGCCTGGTCACACCGAGGGAGCAGTACTTC. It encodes CASSRLVTPREQYF.

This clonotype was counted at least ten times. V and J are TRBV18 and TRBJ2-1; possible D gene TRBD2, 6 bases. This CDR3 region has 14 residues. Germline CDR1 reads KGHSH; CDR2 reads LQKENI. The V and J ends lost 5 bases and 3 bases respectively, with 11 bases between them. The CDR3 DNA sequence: TGTGCCAGCTCATTTACCGGGGGCTACAATGAGCAGTTCTTC. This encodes CASSFTGGYNEQFF.

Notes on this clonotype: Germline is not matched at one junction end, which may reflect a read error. The CDR3 DNA reads as TGTGCCAGCTCGCTTCAAGAGGCCCAGTACTTC. As protein: CASSLQEAQYF. The gene calls are TRBV18 and TRBJ2-5, with D hard to call. The CDR3 covers 11 residues. Looked up from germline, CDR1 is KGHSH and CDR2 is LQKENI. The whole variable domain, filled in from reference TRBV18 and TRBJ2-5, reads NAGVMQNPRHLVRRRGQEARLRCSPMKGHSHVYWYRQLPEEGLKFMVYLQKENIIDESGMPKERFSAEFPKEGPSILRIQQVVRGDSAAYFCASSLQEAQYFGPGTRLLVL.